These 7 T cell receptor beta chains originate from one sample sequenced in a study of cytomegalovirus exposure and HLA in healthy donors. The PCR had 60 Vbeta and 13 Jbeta primers. TCRdb's copy holds only in-frame clones and misses some; the assay was immunoSEQ multiplex PCR. This sample has about 120,000 clones, with over 70% found just once. The sample taken for sequencing was PBMCs. The receptors shown here come from a man aged 18 to 29 in good health and CMV-seropositive.

CDR3 coding DNA: TGCGCCAGCAACACCCGAGGGGTGCGGGGCTCCCAGGAATTCCCCTACGAGCAGTACTTC. It encodes CASNTRGVRGSQEFPYEQYF. The chain uses TRBV4-3 and TRBJ2-7, with D possibly TRBD2 on 6 matching bases. Germline CDR1 is LGHNA and CDR2 is YSLEER. CDR3 size: 20 residues. V lost 7 bases, J lost 2 bases, and 33 bases lay in between.

The chain uses TRBV2 and TRBJ2-7, with D hard to call. V was cut by 6 bases and J by 3 bases, with 9 bases left in between. This CDR3 is built from 12 residues. The germline gives CDR1 SNHLY, CDR2 FYNNEI. The CDR3 DNA is TGTGCCAGCAGGGGCCCCCGCTACGAGCAGTACTTC. Protein: CASRGPRYEQYF.

V is TRBV5-8 and J is TRBJ2-1; TRBD1 matches 10 bases. Germline V CDR1 and CDR2: SGHTS, YDEGEE. The CDR3 totals 14 residues. The ends lost 2 bases at V and 6 bases at J; junction bases unmatched: 2. The CDR3 region is CASSFRTGGNEQFF. For the CDR3, the DNA is TGTGCCAGCAGCTTTCGGACAGGGGGCAATGAGCAGTTCTTC. The full variable domain, with the rest looked up from reference TRBV5-8 and TRBJ2-1, is EAGVTQSPTHLIKTRGQQATLRCSPISGHTSVYWYQQALGLGLQFLLWYDEGEERNRGNFPPRFSGRQFPNYSSELNVNALELEDSALYLCASSFRTGGNEQFFGPGTRLTVL.

In regard to this clone: One junction end does not reproduce the germline sequence, and a read error may be involved. The J gene is TRBJ1-2, the V gene TRBV7-9, with TRBD1 identical over 11 bases. The CDR3 extends over 16 amino acids. Germline CDR1 and CDR2: SEHNR and FQNEAQ (reference sequence). The CDR3 is CSSSRDRGVANYGYTF. The CDR3 DNA sequence: TGTTCCAGCAGCAGGGACAGGGGGGTGGCTAACTATGGCTACACCTTC.

To note about this clone: This sample also contains other DNA sequences that code for the same CDR3. This CDR3 is CASRYRVSSPLHF. The CDR3 bases are TGTGCCAGCAGATACAGGGTTAGTTCACCCCTCCACTTT. The V call is TRBV6-1, the J call TRBJ1-6; D is possibly TRBD1 (6 bases). Trimming pared 6 bases from V and 9 bases from J, leaving 12 bases between. CDR1 and CDR2 from the germline V gene are MNHNS and SASEGT. The CDR3 consists of 13 residues.

The CDR3 DNA follows: TGTGCCAGCAGCGTAGGGGAAAGGGGTAGTAAGCAGTTCTTC. Amino acid sequence: CASSVGERGSKQFF. The V and J genes are TRBV9 and TRBJ2-1; tentatively, D is TRBD1 (5 bases). V dropped 0 bases and J dropped 11 bases, with 15 bases sitting between them. Germline V gives CDR1 SGDLS, CDR2 YYNGEE. The CDR3 has 14 residues.

The chain combines TRBV30 with TRBJ2-5; the D gene is possibly TRBD2 (6 bases). The end of the DNA fits TRBJ2-7 better, so the J call may be wrong. This CDR3 is 14 amino acids long. Germline values: CDR1 GTSNPN, CDR2 SVGIG (reference sequence). The CDR3 sequence is CAWTRNPGLYEQYF. The CDR3 nucleotides are TGTGCCTGGACCCGAAACCCGGGACTCTACGAGCAGTACTTC.